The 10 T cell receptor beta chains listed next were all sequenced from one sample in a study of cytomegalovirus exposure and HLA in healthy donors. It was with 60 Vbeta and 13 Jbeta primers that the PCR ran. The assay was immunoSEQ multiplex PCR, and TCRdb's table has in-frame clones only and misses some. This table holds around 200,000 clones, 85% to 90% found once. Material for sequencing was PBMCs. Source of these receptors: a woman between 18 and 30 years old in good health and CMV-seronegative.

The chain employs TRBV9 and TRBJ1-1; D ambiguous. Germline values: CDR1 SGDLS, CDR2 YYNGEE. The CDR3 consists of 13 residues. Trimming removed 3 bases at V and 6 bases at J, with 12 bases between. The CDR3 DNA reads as TGTGCCAGCAGCGGGCCGAGGAGGCCTGAAGCTTTCTTT. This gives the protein CASSGPRRPEAFF.

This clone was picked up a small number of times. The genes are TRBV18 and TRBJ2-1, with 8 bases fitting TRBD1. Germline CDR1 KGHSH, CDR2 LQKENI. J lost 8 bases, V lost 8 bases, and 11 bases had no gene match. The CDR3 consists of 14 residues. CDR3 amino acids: CASGQGYGGDEQFF. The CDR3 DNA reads TGTGCCAGCGGACAGGGATACGGTGGGGATGAGCAGTTCTTC.

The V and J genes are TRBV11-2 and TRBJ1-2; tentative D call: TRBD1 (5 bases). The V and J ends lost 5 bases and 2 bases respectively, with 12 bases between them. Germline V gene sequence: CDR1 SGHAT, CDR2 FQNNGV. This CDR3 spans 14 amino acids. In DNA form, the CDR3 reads TGTGCCAGCAGCCCTTCAGGGTCCAACTATGGCTACACCTTC. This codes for CASSPSGSNYGYTF.

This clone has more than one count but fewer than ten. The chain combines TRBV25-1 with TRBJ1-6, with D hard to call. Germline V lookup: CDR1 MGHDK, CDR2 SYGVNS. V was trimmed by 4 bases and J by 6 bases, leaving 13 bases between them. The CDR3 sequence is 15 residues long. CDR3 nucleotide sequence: TGTGCCAGCAGTGCCCCGGGGTTGGCTAATTCACCCCTCCACTTT. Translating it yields CASSAPGLANSPLHF. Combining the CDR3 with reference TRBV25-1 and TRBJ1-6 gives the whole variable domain EADIYQTPRYLVIGTGKKITLECSQTMGHDKMYWYQQDPGMELHLIHYSYGVNSTEKGDLSSESTVSRIRTEHFPLTLESARPSHTSQYLCASSAPGLANSPLHFGNGTRLTVT.

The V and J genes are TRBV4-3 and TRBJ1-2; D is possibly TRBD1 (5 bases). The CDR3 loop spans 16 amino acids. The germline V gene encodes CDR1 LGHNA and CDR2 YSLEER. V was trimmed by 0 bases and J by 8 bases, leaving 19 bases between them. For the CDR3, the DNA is TGCGCCAGCAGCCAAGATATTTGGGGAGGGGTAGGAGGCTACACCTTC. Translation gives CASSQDIWGGVGGYTF.

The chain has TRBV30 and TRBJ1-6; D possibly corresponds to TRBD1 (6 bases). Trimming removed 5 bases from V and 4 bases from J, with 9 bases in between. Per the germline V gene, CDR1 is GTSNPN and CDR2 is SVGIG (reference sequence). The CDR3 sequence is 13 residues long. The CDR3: CAWEDSYNSPLHF. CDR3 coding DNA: TGTGCCTGGGAGGACAGTTATAATTCACCCCTCCACTTT. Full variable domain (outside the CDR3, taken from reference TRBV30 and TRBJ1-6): SQTIHQWPATLVQPVGSPLSLECTVEGTSNPNLYWYRQAAGRGLQLLFYSVGIGQISSEVPQNLSASRPQDRQFILSSKKLLLSDSGFYLCAWEDSYNSPLHFGNGTRLTVT.

The CDR3 bases are TGTGCCAGCAGCGACGGAAGGTGGGGGGCCTACAATGAGCAGTTCTTC. Amino acids: CASSDGRWGAYNEQFF. The chain combines TRBV7-6 with TRBJ2-1; D is possibly TRBD2 (6 bases). V was pared by 5 bases and J by 2 bases, with 16 bases between. CDR1 is SGHVS, CDR2 FNYEAQ, per germline. The CDR3 covers 16 residues.

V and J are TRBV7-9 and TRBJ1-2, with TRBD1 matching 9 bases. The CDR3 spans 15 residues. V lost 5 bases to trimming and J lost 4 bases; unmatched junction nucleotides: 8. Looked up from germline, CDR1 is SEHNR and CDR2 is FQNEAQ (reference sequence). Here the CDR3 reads CASSHGGQGVYGYTF. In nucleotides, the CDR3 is TGTGCCAGCAGCCACGGGGGACAGGGCGTCTATGGCTACACCTTC.

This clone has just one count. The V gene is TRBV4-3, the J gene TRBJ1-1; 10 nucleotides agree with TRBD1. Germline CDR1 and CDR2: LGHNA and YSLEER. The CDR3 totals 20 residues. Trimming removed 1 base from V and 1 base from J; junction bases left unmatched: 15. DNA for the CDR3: TGCGCCAGCAGCCAAGTCTGGACAGGGGGGCGCCGGTTGGAGAACACTGAAGCTTTCTTT. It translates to CASSQVWTGGRRLENTEAFF.

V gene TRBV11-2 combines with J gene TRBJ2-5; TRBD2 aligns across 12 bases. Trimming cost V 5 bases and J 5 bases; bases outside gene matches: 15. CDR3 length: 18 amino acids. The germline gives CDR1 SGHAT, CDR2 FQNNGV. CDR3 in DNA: TGTGCCAGCAGCCCGACTAGCGGGGGACCCACTGGGAGGGAGACCCAGTACTTC. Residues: CASSPTSGGPTGRETQYF. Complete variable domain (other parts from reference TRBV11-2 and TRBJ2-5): EAGVAQSPRYKIIEKRQSVAFWCNPISGHATLYWYQQILGQGPKLLIQFQNNGVVDDSQLPKDRFSAERLKGVDSTLKIQPAKLEDSAVYLCASSPTSGGPTGRETQYFGPGTRLLVL.